The next 22 T cell receptor beta chains were all read from a single sample in a study of early T cells in non-severe SARS-CoV-2 infection (dated by TCRdb to about 2021). Preparation of the library involved 5' RACE. Data came from a NextSeq 500. The public sequencing data were trimmed at Q25 with fastp and processed into clonotypes with MiXCR by TCRdb, which kept only in-frame beta chains. Every entry covers one CDR3 protein and lists the most common genes and DNA from its rows. Here the sample has over 75,000 distinct CDR3 sequences; under 15% occur a single time. The top ten clones comprise around 6% of the sample. The sample comprised whole blood. Receptors were obtained from an adult who was a healthcare worker with PCR-confirmed SARS-CoV-2 infection or an uninfected control (not recorded which).

This clonotype has a count of ten or more. The chain joins TRBV7-2 to TRBJ2-2; D not certain. This CDR3 region has 14 residues. Germline V gene sequence: CDR1 SGHTA, CDR2 FQGNSA. Trimming pared 5 bases from V and 0 bases from J, leaving 7 bases between. The CDR3 DNA sequence: TGTGCCAGCAGCCCGTACTCGAACACCGGGGAGCTGTTTTTT. It translates to CASSPYSNTGELFF. The variable domain in full, with the rest retrieved from reference TRBV7-2 and TRBJ2-2, is GAGVSQSPSNKVTEKGKDVELRCDPISGHTALYWYRQSLGQGLEFLIYFQGNSAPDKSGLPSDRFSAERTGGSVSTLTIQRTQQEDSAVYLCASSPYSNTGELFFGEGSRLTVL.

The chain combines TRBV28 with TRBJ1-6, with D perhaps TRBD1 (5 bases). The length of the CDR3 is 15 residues. Germline V CDR1 and CDR2: MDHEN, SYDVKM. V was shortened by 2 bases and J by 7 bases, with 12 bases between the two germline ends. CDR3 DNA: TGTGCCAGCAGTTTAGTGGGACGGGGGAATTCACCCCTCCACTTT. Translation: CASSLVGRGNSPLHF.

This clonotype has more than one count but fewer than ten. This chain uses TRBV21-1 with TRBJ1-5. TRBV21-1 is termed a pseudogene. The CDR3 length is 16 residues. Here the CDR3 reads CASSLYWERDNQPQHF. Here the CDR3 DNA reads TGTGCCAGCAGCCTATATTGGGAGAGAGACAATCAGCCCCAGCATTTT.

This clonotype was counted many times. This chain joins TRBV6-6 and TRBJ2-7; a possible D gene is TRBD2 (5 bases). This CDR3 comprises 15 residues. V lost 6 bases and J 5 bases, leaving 20 bases between the germline ends. Germline CDR1 and CDR2: MNHNY and SVGAGI (reference sequence). The CDR3 DNA reads TGTGCCAGCAGCCGACTCGGGATCCCCACCAACGAGCAGTACTTC. Its translation: CASSRLGIPTNEQYF.

This clonotype was seen a few times. V usage is TRBV12-3 or TRBV12-4 and J usage is TRBJ2-7; D is uncertain. The CDR3 contains 12 residues. V was cut by 1 base and J by 9 bases, with 10 bases left in between. CDR3 loop: CASSLGPAVQYF. In nucleotides, the CDR3 is TGTGCCAGCAGTTTAGGCCCCGCCGTGCAGTACTTC.

This clonotype was counted many times. Mismatch with germline at one junction end may stem from a read error. This sequence joins TRBV12-3 or TRBV12-4 and TRBJ2-7; weak D call: TRBD1 (5 bases). CDR3 length equals 12 residues. The CDR3 DNA sequence: TGTGCCAGCAGCTTAGGGGCCTACGAGCAGTACTTC. As protein: CASSLGAYEQYF.

The V call is TRBV20-1, the J call TRBJ1-2, with D possibly matching TRBD1 (5 bases). This CDR3 has 12 amino acids. Germline CDR1 is DFQATT and CDR2 is SNEGSKA (reference sequence). V was cut by 4 bases and J by 5 bases, with 11 bases left in between. The CDR3 region has the DNA TGCAGTGCTACCGGGACCGAATATGGCTACACCTTC. It translates to CSATGTEYGYTF.

This clonotype was seen a few times. The V gene is TRBV7-9, the J gene TRBJ1-1; D remains ambiguous. V gave up 5 bases and J gave up 6 bases, with 10 bases separating them. Germline V lookup: CDR1 SEHNR, CDR2 FQNEAQ (reference sequence). CDR3 length: 12 residues. The CDR3 DNA sequence: TGTGCCAGCAGCAAAAATAAGGCTGAAGCTTTCTTT. Amino acids: CASSKNKAEAFF.

The chain uses TRBV3-1 and TRBJ2-3; 11 nucleotides agree with TRBD2. J was trimmed by 2 bases and V by 0 bases; bases with no gene match: 7. The CDR3 is made up of 18 amino acids. Germline assignment: CDR1 LGHDT and CDR2 YNNKEL (reference sequence). The CDR3 region is CASSQDRRTSGYTDTQYF. CDR3 in DNA: TGTGCCAGCAGCCAAGATAGGAGGACTAGCGGGTACACAGATACGCAGTATTTT.

The CDR3: CASSKALSTEQYF. The CDR3 DNA reads TGTGCCAGCAGCAAAGCGCTTTCCACCGAGCAGTACTTC. This chain links TRBV21-1 with TRBJ2-7. TRBV21-1 is listed as a pseudogene. The CDR3 has 13 amino acids.

V gene TRBV25-1 combines with J gene TRBJ1-6, with 9 bases aligning to TRBD1. There are 14 residues in the CDR3. CDR1 and CDR2 from the germline V gene are MGHDK and SYGVNS. V trimming: 3 bases; J trimming: 9 bases; junction bases outside the gene matches: 3. CDR3 nucleotide sequence: TGTGCCAGCAGTGACGGGACAGGGCCTTCACCCCTCCACTTT. The encoded protein is CASSDGTGPSPLHF.

This clonotype was counted many times. The V call is TRBV19, the J call TRBJ2-5; weak D call: TRBD2 (6 bases). The CDR3 covers 13 residues. Between the trimmed V and J ends, which lost 5 bases and 4 bases, there was a span of 11 bases. Germline CDR1 reads LNHDA; CDR2 reads SQIVND (reference sequence). In DNA, the CDR3 is TGTGCCAGTAGTCCAAGACTAGGAGAGACCCAGTACTTC. Its translation: CASSPRLGETQYF.

Only a few counts were recorded for this clonotype. This chain connects TRBV2 to TRBJ2-3, with D possibly matching TRBD1 (6 bases). Germline V gene sequence: CDR1 SNHLY, CDR2 FYNNEI. This CDR3 is 13 amino acids long. Trimming removed 6 bases at V and 4 bases at J, with 11 bases between. The CDR3 loop reads CASRGRQADTQYF. The CDR3 DNA is TGTGCCAGCAGGGGAAGACAGGCAGATACGCAGTATTTT.

This clonotype was seen once. V gene TRBV5-1 combines with J gene TRBJ2-1, with TRBD1 matching over 8 bases. Germline CDR1 is SGHRS and CDR2 is YFSETQ. The J segment lost 6 bases and the V segment lost 5 bases, leaving 7 bases of the junction unmatched. The CDR3 spans 14 residues. The chain's CDR3 is CASRAGTGGNEQFF. CDR3 nucleotides: TGCGCCAGCAGGGCAGGGACAGGTGGCAATGAGCAGTTCTTC.

The sample holds a few counts of this clonotype. The rearrangement joins TRBV6-5 to TRBJ2-5; TRBD1 might be the D (6 bases). Germline lookup yields CDR1 MNHEY and CDR2 SVGAGI. The CDR3 has 14 amino acids. V was pared by 0 bases and J by 5 bases, with 10 bases between. The CDR3 reads CASSYSARGETQYF. CDR3 nucleotides: TGTGCCAGCAGTTACTCGGCTAGGGGGGAGACCCAGTACTTC.

This clonotype has more than one count but fewer than ten. The V gene is TRBV24-1, the J gene TRBJ2-2; the match to TRBD1 covers 8 bases. The CDR3 contains 15 residues. The V gene's germline CDR1 is KGHDR and CDR2 SFDVKD. After removal of 2 bases from V and 6 bases from J, the junction contained 4 bases not matched to a gene. The CDR3 sequence is CATSDSDREAGELFF. CDR3 sequence (DNA): TGTGCCACCAGTGATTCGGACAGGGAGGCCGGGGAGCTGTTTTTT.

This clonotype was detected ten times or more. The chain carries TRBV4-3 and TRBJ2-7; no firm D call. The CDR3 is 14 amino acids. Trimming removed 0 bases from V and 2 bases from J, with 8 bases in between. Looked up from germline, CDR1 is LGHNA and CDR2 is YSLEER. The CDR3 coding sequence is TGCGCCAGCAGCCAAGAGACTCTAGCCTACGAGCAGTACTTC. Residues: CASSQETLAYEQYF.

This clonotype was counted between two and nine times. The chain joins TRBV12-3 or TRBV12-4 to TRBJ2-2, with D unclear. With 4 bases removed from V and 0 bases from J, the gap between germline ends came to 9 bases. The CDR3 totals 15 residues. CDR3 protein: CASSYKPSNTGELFF. The CDR3 coding sequence is TGTGCCAGCAGTTATAAGCCTTCGAACACCGGGGAGCTGTTTTTT.

The chain carries TRBV20-1 and TRBJ2-7, with D perhaps TRBD1 (6 bases). CDR1 is DFQATT, CDR2 SNEGSKA, per germline (reference sequence). V dropped 6 bases and J dropped 5 bases, with 11 bases sitting between them. The CDR3 runs to 11 residues. In nucleotides, the CDR3 is TGCAGTGCCTACAGGGTGCACGAGCAGTACTTC. It encodes CSAYRVHEQYF.

The V gene is TRBV7-9, the J gene TRBJ1-3, with 7 bases fitting TRBD1. Unmatched junction bases numbered 14, after V lost 4 bases and J lost 2 bases. There are 18 residues in the CDR3. Per the germline V gene, CDR1 is SEHNR and CDR2 is FQNEAQ (reference sequence). The CDR3 loop reads CASSWTPPQGIAGNTIYF. CDR3 nucleotide sequence: TGTGCCAGCAGCTGGACCCCGCCACAGGGGATAGCTGGAAACACCATATATTTT.

The chain combines TRBV7-2 with TRBJ2-1; no clear D. Trimming shortened V by 5 bases and J by 8 bases, and 13 bases separated the two germline ends. The CDR3 is 13 residues long. The germline V gene encodes CDR1 SGHTA and CDR2 FQGNSA. CDR3 nucleotide sequence: TGTGCCAGCAGCCGGTCGGTTGAATATGAGCAGTTCTTC. This sequence encodes CASSRSVEYEQFF.

The table lists this clonotype with many counts. V is TRBV20-1 and J is TRBJ1-5; the D gene is possibly TRBD1 (5 bases). V was trimmed by 5 bases and J by 9 bases, leaving 8 bases between them. This CDR3 is built from 10 residues. Germline loops: CDR1 DFQATT, CDR2 SNEGSKA (reference sequence). For the CDR3, the DNA is TGCAGTGCTGGGGGTCTGCCCCAGCATTTT. This codes for CSAGGLPQHF.